Given below is one T cell receptor beta chain in context. This record belongs to a study of blood T cell repertoires in COVID-19. Study-wide context: Sites in the United States, Italy and Spain provided acute and convalescent COVID-19 samples. T cells, B-cell-depleted T cells, or PBMCs supplied cDNA or gDNA.

TCRdb keeps only in-frame clones here, not all; method: immunoSEQ multiplex PCR. The sample has under 400,000 clones, approximately 88% seen once. Seattle enrolled patients during active infection and tracked them longitudinally. The receptor comes from a woman aged 25 to 45 with COVID-19, enrolled during active disease. Sample: peripheral blood.

The CDR3 DNA follows: TGCAGCTTTTCTATAGGGGACACTGAAGCTTTCTTT. The encoded protein is CSFSIGDTEAFF. The chain joins TRBV29-1 to TRBJ1-1, with a tentative D call TRBD1 (5 bases). CDR3 length: 12 residues. V was pared by 8 bases and J by 3 bases, with 13 bases between. The germline gives CDR1 SQVTM, CDR2 ANQGSEA.